This T cell receptor (beta chain) was sequenced for a study of monozygotic twins with inflammatory bowel disease. Per TCR library, around 4,000 ng of total RNA was used. TCRalpha and TCRbeta cDNA went through two nested PCRs of approximately 17 and 9 cycles. TCRdb reprocessed the 5' RACE reads, keeping one entry per CDR3 protein, no DNA. This table holds around 450,000 distinct CDR3 sequences. This CDR3 comprises 12 residues. The germline CDR1 and CDR2 sequences are MNHNS and SASEGT. Blood, 2.5 to 3 ml, was drawn per donor. The rearrangement links TRBV6-1 to TRBJ2-3. This receptor was identified in a human donor with ulcerative colitis or Crohn's disease, or a healthy co-twin of an affected twin (not recorded which). Sequencing was carried out using blood. CDR3 region: CASSQDVGAQYF.